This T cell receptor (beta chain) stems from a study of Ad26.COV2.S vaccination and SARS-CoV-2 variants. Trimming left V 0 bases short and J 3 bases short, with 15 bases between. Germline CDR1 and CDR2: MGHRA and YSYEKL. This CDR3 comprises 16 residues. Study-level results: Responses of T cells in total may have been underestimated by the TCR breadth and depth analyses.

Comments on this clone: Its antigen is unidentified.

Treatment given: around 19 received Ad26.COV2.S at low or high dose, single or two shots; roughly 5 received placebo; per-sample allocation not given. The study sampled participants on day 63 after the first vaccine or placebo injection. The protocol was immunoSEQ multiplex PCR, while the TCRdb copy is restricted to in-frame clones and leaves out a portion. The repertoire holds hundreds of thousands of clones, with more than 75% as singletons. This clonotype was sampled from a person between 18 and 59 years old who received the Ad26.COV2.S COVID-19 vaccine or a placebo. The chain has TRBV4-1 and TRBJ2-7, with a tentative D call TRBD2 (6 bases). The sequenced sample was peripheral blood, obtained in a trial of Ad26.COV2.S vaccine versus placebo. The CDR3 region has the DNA TGCGCCAGCAGCCAAGATCTGCGGGGTTGGGTCTACGAGCAGTACTTC. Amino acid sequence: CASSQDLRGWVYEQYF.